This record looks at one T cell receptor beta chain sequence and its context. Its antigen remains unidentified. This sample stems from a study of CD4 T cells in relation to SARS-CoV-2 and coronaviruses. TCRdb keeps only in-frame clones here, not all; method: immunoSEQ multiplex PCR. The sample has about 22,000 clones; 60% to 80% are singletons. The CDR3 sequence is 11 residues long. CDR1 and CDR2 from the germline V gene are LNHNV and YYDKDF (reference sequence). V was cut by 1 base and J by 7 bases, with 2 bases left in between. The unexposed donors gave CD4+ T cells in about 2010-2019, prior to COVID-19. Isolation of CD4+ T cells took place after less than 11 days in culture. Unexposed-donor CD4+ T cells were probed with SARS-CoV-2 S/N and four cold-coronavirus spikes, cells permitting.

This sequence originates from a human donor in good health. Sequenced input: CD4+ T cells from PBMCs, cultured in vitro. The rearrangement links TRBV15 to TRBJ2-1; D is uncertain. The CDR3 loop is CATSRANEQFF. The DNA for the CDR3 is TGTGCCACCAGCAGAGCGAATGAGCAGTTCTTC.